The present TCR beta chain was sequenced within a study of blood T cell repertoires in COVID-19. Study-wide background: Donors in the United States, Italy and Spain gave samples during acute or convalescent COVID-19.

Authors' processing steps: Amplification from reference gene primers served as the basis for estimated nucleated cell counts. Sequencing used immunoSEQ multiplex PCR; TCRdb keeps in-frame clones, though not all of them. Clonal size and the V and J genes are those of that table, whereas D and trimming came from the DNA. The sample shows about 270,000 clones, 75% to 90% of them seen only once. Participant reports of clinical history set cohort assignment. The CDR3 spans 12 residues. Trimming stripped 6 bases from V and 10 bases from J, with 10 bases between. Looked up from germline, CDR1 is MNHEY and CDR2 is SMNVEV (reference sequence).

This TCR was recovered from a woman aged 25 to 39 with acute COVID-19. V and J are TRBV27 and TRBJ1-6; D unresolved. The sequencing input was PBMCs or T cells enriched from blood (not recorded which). Here the CDR3 DNA reads TGTGCCAGCAGCCCACTTTCCTCACCCCTCCACTTT. Protein sequence: CASSPLSSPLHF.